The 20 T cell receptor beta chains below come from one sample, sequenced in a study of CD8 T cells in ankylosing spondylitis. Whole-study findings and limits: Blood from ankylosing spondylitis patients appeared to carry a characteristic roughly eight-variant TCR beta motif.

These TCRs' antigens remain unknown. TCRdb redid the calling of the 5' RACE reads with MiXCR, one entry per CDR3 protein. The repertoire holds about 400,000 distinct CDR3 sequences, with under 25% as singletons. Sequenced input: blood, either unsorted or a sorted T cell fraction (not recorded which). The receptors were gathered from a male donor with ankylosing spondylitis.

The sample holds a few counts of this clonotype. V and J are TRBV29-1 and TRBJ1-2, with 7 bases lining up with TRBD1. Trimming at V came to 1 base and at J to 3 bases, leaving 2 bases not matched to a gene. The CDR3 covers 13 residues. The germline gives CDR1 SQVTM, CDR2 ANQGSEA. CDR3: CSVEAGGHYGYTF. The CDR3 DNA sequence: TGCAGCGTTGAAGCAGGGGGGCACTATGGCTACACCTTC. Complete variable domain (other parts from reference TRBV29-1 and TRBJ1-2): SAVISQKPSRDICQRGTSLTIQCQVDSQVTMMFWYRQQPGQSLTLIATANQGSEATYESGFVIDKFPISRPNLTFSTLTVSNMSPEDSSIYLCSVEAGGHYGYTFGSGTRLTVV.

The table lists this clonotype with many counts. The J gene is TRBJ2-1, the V gene TRBV5-1; 10 bases fit TRBD1. J lost 8 bases, V lost 2 bases, and 10 bases had no gene match. The CDR3 extends over 16 amino acids. Germline CDR1 is SGHRS and CDR2 is YFSETQ. The CDR3 spells CASSFAGQGFIDEQFF. The CDR3 DNA reads TGCGCCAGCAGCTTTGCGGGACAGGGGTTCATCGATGAGCAGTTCTTC. The full variable domain, rest sourced from reference TRBV5-1 and TRBJ2-1, is KAGVTQTPRYLIKTRGQQVTLSCSPISGHRSVSWYQQTPGQGLQFLFEYFSETQRNKGNFPGRFSGRQFSNSRSEMNVSTLELGDSALYLCASSFAGQGFIDEQFFGPGTRLTVL.

V gene TRBV12-3 or TRBV12-4 combines with J gene TRBJ2-2; no definite D call. The CDR3 extends over 16 amino acids. Trimming cost V 1 base and J 3 bases, with 12 bases left between them. DNA for the CDR3: TGTGCCAGCAGTTTAGACGGATCTGAGGACACCGGGGAGCTGTTTTTT. Amino acid sequence: CASSLDGSEDTGELFF.

This clonotype was counted only a few times. The chain has TRBV10-3 and TRBJ2-2; TRBD2 is a possible D gene (5 bases). Germline CDR1 and CDR2: ENHRY and SYGVKD. The V end lost 6 bases, the J end lost 5 bases, and 13 bases lay between the germline ends. The CDR3 is made up of 14 amino acids. The CDR3 spells CAIRWTGETGELFF. DNA of the CDR3: TGTGCCATCAGATGGACCGGGGAAACCGGGGAGCTGTTTTTT.

The table lists this clonotype with a few counts. The chain recombines TRBV18 with TRBJ2-5, with 9 nucleotides matching TRBD2. The ends lost 0 bases at V and 3 bases at J; junction bases unmatched: 8. This CDR3 is 17 amino acids long. Looked up from germline, CDR1 is KGHSH and CDR2 is LQKENI. The CDR3 DNA sequence: TGTGCCAGCTCACCACCGGCGGGAGGGCCGGCGGAAGAGACCCAGTACTTC. Encoded protein: CASSPPAGGPAEETQYF.

Only a few counts were recorded for this clonotype. The chain carries TRBV3-1 and TRBJ2-1, with 12 bases identical to TRBD2. Trimming removed 2 bases from V and 5 bases from J; junction bases left unmatched: 7. CDR3 length: 17 amino acids. The germline V gene encodes CDR1 LGHDT and CDR2 YNNKEL (reference sequence). For the CDR3, the DNA is TGTGCCAGCAGCCAACTGCTAGCGGGAGGGAAGAACAATGAGCAGTTCTTC. It yields the protein CASSQLLAGGKNNEQFF.

The chain joins TRBV5-1 to TRBJ2-1; D is ambiguous. With 2 bases removed from V and 6 bases from J, the gap between germline ends came to 9 bases. The germline CDR1 and CDR2 sequences are SGHRS and YFSETQ. CDR3 size: 13 residues. CDR3 sequence (DNA): TGCGCCAGCAGCTTACCAGGTAGCAATGAGCAGTTCTTC. Encoded protein: CASSLPGSNEQFF.

The rearrangement uses TRBV7-2 and TRBJ2-2; the D gene is possibly TRBD2 (6 bases). Looked up from germline, CDR1 is SGHTA and CDR2 is FQGNSA. V was clipped by 4 bases and J by 5 bases, with 14 bases between them. The CDR3 is 15 residues long. The CDR3 DNA is TGTGCCAGCAGCTCCTCTATAGCGGCTACCGGGGAGCTGTTTTTT. Protein: CASSSSIAATGELFF.

This clonotype showed up just a few times. This chain connects TRBV7-9 to TRBJ2-3; tentative D call: TRBD2 (5 bases). Germline V gene data show CDR1 as SEHNR and CDR2 as FQNEAQ (reference sequence). The V gene lost 1 base and the J gene lost 3 bases, with 11 bases spanning the gap. The CDR3 totals 15 residues. The chain's CDR3 is CASSLVGIRTDTQYF. CDR3 bases: TGTGCCAGCAGCTTAGTCGGGATTCGAACAGATACGCAGTATTTT.

V and J are TRBV7-6 and TRBJ2-1; 8 bases match TRBD2. The CDR3 runs 13 residues. After removal of 8 bases from V and 3 bases from J, the junction contained 3 bases not matched to a gene. Germline assignment: CDR1 SGHVS and CDR2 FNYEAQ. This CDR3 reads CASGSGIYNEQFF. The CDR3 DNA follows: TGTGCCAGCGGTAGCGGGATCTACAATGAGCAGTTCTTC.

V usage is TRBV18 and J usage is TRBJ1-2, with D unclear. This CDR3 contains 12 residues. Germline V CDR1 and CDR2: KGHSH, LQKENI. Trimming cost V 1 base and J 6 bases, with 6 bases left between them. As DNA, the CDR3 is TGTGCCAGCTCACCACGGAGGGATGGCTACACCTTC. It codes for CASSPRRDGYTF.

This clonotype was recorded at least ten times. The genes are TRBV3-1 and TRBJ2-3, with 8 bases aligning to TRBD1. This CDR3 has 13 residues. Germline V lookup: CDR1 LGHDT, CDR2 YNNKEL (reference sequence). J lost 4 bases, V lost 4 bases, and 1 base had no gene match. The CDR3 coding sequence is TGTGCCAGCAGCCTACAGGGGGCAGATACGCAGTATTTT. It is translated as CASSLQGADTQYF.

V usage is TRBV4-2 and J usage is TRBJ2-7; 10 nucleotides match TRBD2. The CDR3 totals 18 residues. Per the germline V gene, CDR1 is LGHNA and CDR2 is YNFKEQ. With 0 bases clipped from V and 3 bases from J, the junction kept 11 bases outside the gene matches. This CDR3 is CASSQEEGASGSLYEQYF. The CDR3 DNA is TGTGCCAGCAGCCAAGAAGAAGGTGCTAGCGGGAGTCTCTACGAGCAGTACTTC.

This clonotype was seen only a few times. The chain employs TRBV4-3 and TRBJ2-6; unclear D gene. V lost 0 bases to trimming and J lost 0 bases, with 6 bases between them. Germline V gene lookup returns CDR1 LGHNA and CDR2 YSLEER. The CDR3 runs 16 residues. The CDR3 loop reads CASSQESPSGANVLTF. The DNA of the CDR3 is TGCGCCAGCAGCCAAGAAAGTCCCTCTGGGGCCAACGTCCTGACTTTC.

The chain combines TRBV4-1 with TRBJ2-1, with TRBD2 identical over 16 bases. The CDR3 runs 15 residues. J gave up 15 bases and V 8 bases, and 13 bases lay outside the gene matches. Germline values: CDR1 MGHRA, CDR2 YSYEKL. This CDR3 is CASHSQGLAGGEVFF. The CDR3 nucleotides are TGCGCCAGCCACTCACAGGGACTAGCGGGAGGGGAGGTGTTCTTC.

This sequence joins TRBV19 and TRBJ1-2; D may be TRBD1 (5 bases). Germline CDR1 reads LNHDA; CDR2 reads SQIVND (reference sequence). This CDR3 region has 15 residues. The germline V and J ends were trimmed by 6 bases and 5 bases, with 19 bases remaining between them. The CDR3 region has the DNA TGTGCCAGTAGCCCCTCGAGGGGTCTAGAGTATGGCTACACCTTC. Its protein is CASSPSRGLEYGYTF.

Details on this clonotype: Sequence at one end of the junction differs from germline and may be a read error. The chain combines TRBV5-1 with TRBJ2-5, with a possible D match to TRBD1 (6 bases). Germline-derived CDR1 and CDR2 are SGHRS and YFSETQ. The CDR3 length is 14 residues. CDR3: CASSILGGVEIQYF. DNA of the CDR3: TGCGCCAGCAGCATCTTAGGGGGTGTAGAGATCCAGTACTTC.

V is TRBV27 and J is TRBJ2-7; D gene ambiguous. The V end lost 6 bases, the J end lost 3 bases, and 18 bases lay between the germline ends. CDR3 length: 15 amino acids. Germline CDR1 reads MNHEY; CDR2 reads SMNVEV (reference sequence). This CDR3 reads CASRRPLTYGYEQYF. CDR3 nucleotide sequence: TGTGCCAGCAGACGACCTCTGACCTACGGCTACGAGCAGTACTTC.

The table lists this clonotype with a few counts. The rearrangement links TRBV2 to TRBJ1-1; D unresolved. The CDR3 extends over 14 amino acids. Trimming cost V 3 bases and J 3 bases, with 11 bases left between them. Germline CDR1 is SNHLY and CDR2 is FYNNEI. The CDR3 coding sequence is TGTGCCAGCAGTGAGAGGCAGGCATACACTGAAGCTTTCTTT. It yields the protein CASSERQAYTEAFF.

This clonotype was observed a few times. The chain employs TRBV5-5 and TRBJ2-6; D remains unclear. With 0 bases removed from V and 0 bases from J, the gap between germline ends came to 13 bases. The germline V gene has CDR1 SGHKS and CDR2 YYEKEE (reference sequence). The CDR3 runs to 18 residues. The CDR3 reads CASSLERISASGANVLTF. The CDR3 nucleotides read TGTGCCAGCAGCTTGGAAAGGATCTCCGCCTCTGGGGCCAACGTCCTGACTTTC.